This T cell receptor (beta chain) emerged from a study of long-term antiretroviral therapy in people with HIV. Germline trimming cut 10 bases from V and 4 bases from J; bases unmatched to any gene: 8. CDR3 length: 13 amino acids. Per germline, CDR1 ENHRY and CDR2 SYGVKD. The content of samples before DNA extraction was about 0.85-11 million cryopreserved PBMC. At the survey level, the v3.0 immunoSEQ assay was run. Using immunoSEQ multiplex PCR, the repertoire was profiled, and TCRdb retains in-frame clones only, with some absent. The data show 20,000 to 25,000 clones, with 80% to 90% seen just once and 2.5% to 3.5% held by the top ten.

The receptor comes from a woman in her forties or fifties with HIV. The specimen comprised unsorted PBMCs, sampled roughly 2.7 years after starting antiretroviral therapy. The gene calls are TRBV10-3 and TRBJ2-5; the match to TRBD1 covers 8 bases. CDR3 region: CATEEQGGETQYF. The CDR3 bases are TGTGCCACCGAAGAACAGGGGGGAGAGACCCAGTACTTC.